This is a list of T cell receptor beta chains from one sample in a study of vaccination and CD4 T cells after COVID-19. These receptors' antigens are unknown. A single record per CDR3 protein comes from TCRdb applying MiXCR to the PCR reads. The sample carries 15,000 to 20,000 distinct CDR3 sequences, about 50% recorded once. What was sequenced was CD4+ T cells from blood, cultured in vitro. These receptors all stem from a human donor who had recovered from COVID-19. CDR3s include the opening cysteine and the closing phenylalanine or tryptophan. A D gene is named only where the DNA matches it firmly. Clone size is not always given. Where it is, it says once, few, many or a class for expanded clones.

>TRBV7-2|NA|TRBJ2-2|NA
CASSATSSGELFF
TGTGCCAGCAGCGCCACTAGCAGCGGGGAGCTGTTTTTT
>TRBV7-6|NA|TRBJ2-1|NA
CASSLGGRDNEQFF
TGTGCCAGCAGCTTAGGGGGGAGAGACAATGAGCAGTTCTTC
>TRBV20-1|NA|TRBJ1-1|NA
CSARVPAMNTEAFF
TGCAGTGCTAGAGTCCCAGCCATGAACACTGAAGCTTTCTTT
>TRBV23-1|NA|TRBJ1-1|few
CASSPPGSISLTEAFF
TGCGCCAGCAGTCCCCCGGGCAGTATTAGCTTGACTGAGGCTTTCTTT
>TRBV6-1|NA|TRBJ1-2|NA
CASTAGPLYGYTF
TGTGCCAGCACCGCAGGGCCTCTCTATGGCTACACCTTC
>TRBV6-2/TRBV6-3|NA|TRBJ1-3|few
CASSYPGNTIYF
TGTGCCAGCAGTTACCCTGGAAACACCATATATTTT
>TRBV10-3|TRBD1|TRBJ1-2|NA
CAIRGQGLGGYTF
TGTGCCATCAGGGGACAGGGGCTGGGTGGCTACACCTTC
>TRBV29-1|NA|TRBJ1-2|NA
CSVEDADNYGYTF
TGCAGCGTTGAAGATGCAGATAACTATGGCTACACCTTC
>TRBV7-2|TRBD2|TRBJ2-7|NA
CASSLVGGTSGGPASYEQYF
TGTGCCAGCAGCTTAGTAGGTGGGACTAGCGGGGGGCCGGCTTCCTACGAGCAGTACTTC
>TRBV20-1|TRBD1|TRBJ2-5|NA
CSARSPGQGALSETQYF
TGCAGTGCTAGATCTCCGGGACAGGGGGCGCTTTCGGAGACCCAGTACTTC
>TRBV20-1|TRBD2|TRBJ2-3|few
CSAVSGRPDTQYF
TGCAGTGCGGTTAGCGGGAGACCAGATACGCAGTATTTT
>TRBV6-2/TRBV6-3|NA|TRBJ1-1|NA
CASSYSRPGPNTEAFF
TGTGCCAGCAGTTACTCGAGGCCAGGGCCGAACACTGAAGCTTTCTTT
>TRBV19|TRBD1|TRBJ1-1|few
CASSTPGQGDTEAFF
TGTGCCAGTAGCACCCCGGGACAGGGTGACACTGAAGCTTTCTTT
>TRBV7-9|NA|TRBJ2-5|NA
CASCREQETQYF
TGTGCCTCCTGTCGGGAGCAAGAGACCCAGTACTTC
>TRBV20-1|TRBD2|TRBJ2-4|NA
CSALPSTSGRSKNIQYF
TGCAGTGCTCTTCCTTCGACTAGCGGGAGGTCTAAAAACATTCAGTACTTC
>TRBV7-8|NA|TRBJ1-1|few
CASSLRMAAGRTEAFF
TGTGCCAGCAGCTTAAGAATGGCGGCAGGGCGCACTGAAGCTTTCTTT
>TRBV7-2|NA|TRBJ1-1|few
CASSWMMGEAFF
TGTGCCAGCAGCTGGATGATGGGTGAAGCTTTCTTT
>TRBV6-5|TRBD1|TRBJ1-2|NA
CASRYLGTGKGTF
TGTGCCAGCAGATACCTCGGGACAGGGAAGGGCACCTTC
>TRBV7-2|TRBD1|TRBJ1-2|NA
CASSWDSPNYGYTF
TGTGCCAGCAGCTGGGACAGCCCTAACTATGGCTACACCTTC
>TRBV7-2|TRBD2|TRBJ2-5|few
CASSTGLAGGRRETQYF
TGTGCCAGCAGCACGGGACTAGCGGGGGGGCGGCGGGAGACCCAGTACTTC
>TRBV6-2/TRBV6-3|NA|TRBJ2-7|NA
CASSYRGRTYEQYF
TGTGCCAGCAGTTACAGGGGTCGGACCTACGAGCAGTACTTC
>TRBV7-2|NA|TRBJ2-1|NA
CASSLLFGAYNEQFF
TGTGCCAGCAGCTTATTGTTCGGCGCCTACAATGAGCAGTTCTTC
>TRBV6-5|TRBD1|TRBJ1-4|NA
CASSYQGGGPTNEKLFF
TGTGCCAGCAGTTATCAGGGGGGGGGGCCAACTAATGAAAAACTGTTTTTT
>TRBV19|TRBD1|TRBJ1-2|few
CASSIADRAIFF
TGTGCCAGTAGTATAGCCGACAGGGCGATTTTCTTC
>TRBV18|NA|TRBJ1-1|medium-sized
CASSLRAGVTEAFF
TGTGCCAGCTCACTGCGGGCTGGGGTCACTGAAGCTTTCTTT
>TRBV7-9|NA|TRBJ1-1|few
CASSASGFRTEAFF
TGTGCCAGCAGCGCATCAGGGTTTAGGACTGAAGCTTTCTTT
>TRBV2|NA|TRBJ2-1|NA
CASSEGTYNEQFF
TGTGCCAGCAGTGAAGGCACCTACAATGAGCAGTTCTTC
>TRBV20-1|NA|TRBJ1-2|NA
CSARGPKGSNYGYTF
TGCAGTGCTAGAGGCCCCAAGGGGAGTAACTATGGCTACACCTTC
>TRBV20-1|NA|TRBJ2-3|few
CSARTGRTDTQYF
TGCAGTGCTAGGACAGGACGCACAGATACGCAGTATTTT
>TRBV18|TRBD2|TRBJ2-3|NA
CASSLTGLAGVTDTQYF
TGTGCCAGCTCACTGACTGGGCTAGCGGGGGTCACAGATACGCAGTATTTT
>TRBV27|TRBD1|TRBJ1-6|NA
CASSSPYRGLDSPLHF
TGTGCCAGCAGTTCCCCGTACAGGGGGCTGGATTCACCCCTCCACTTT
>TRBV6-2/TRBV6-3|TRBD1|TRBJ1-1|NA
CASIQQGAGRPEAFF
TGTGCCAGCATTCAACAGGGGGCGGGACGGCCTGAAGCTTTCTTT
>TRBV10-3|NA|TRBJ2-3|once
CAILRGAEDTQYF
TGTGCCATCCTAAGGGGGGCCGAAGATACGCAGTATTTT
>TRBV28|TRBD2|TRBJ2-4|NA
CASSSWGGGAKNIQYF
TGTGCCAGCAGCTCCTGGGGGGGAGGAGCCAAAAACATTCAGTACTTC
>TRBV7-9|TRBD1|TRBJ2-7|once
CASSETGGLWEQYF
TGTGCCAGCTCGGAGACAGGGGGACTCTGGGAGCAGTACTTC
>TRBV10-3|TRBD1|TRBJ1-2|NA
CAISPGQGYDYTF
TGTGCCATCAGTCCGGGACAGGGCTATGACTACACCTTC
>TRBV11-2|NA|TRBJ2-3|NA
CASSLDIGPDTQYF
TGTGCCAGCAGCTTAGACATAGGTCCAGATACGCAGTATTTT
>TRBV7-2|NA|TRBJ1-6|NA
CASSLLGNNNSPLHF
TGTGCCAGCAGCTTATTAGGGAATAATAATTCACCCCTCCACTTT
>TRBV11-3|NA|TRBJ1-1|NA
CASSLGTAAFF
TGTGCCAGCAGCTTAGGAACCGCGGCTTTCTTT
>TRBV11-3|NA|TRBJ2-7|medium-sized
CASSTSWTGYEQYF
TGTGCCAGCAGCACTTCTTGGACCGGCTACGAGCAGTACTTC
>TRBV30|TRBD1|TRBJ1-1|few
CAWSSGTGKMYTEAFF
TGTGCCTGGAGTTCCGGGACAGGGAAAATGTACACTGAAGCTTTCTTT
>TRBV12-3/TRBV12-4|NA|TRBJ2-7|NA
CASSLTPAQSSSYEQYF
TGTGCCAGCAGCCTCACCCCGGCCCAATCAAGCTCCTACGAGCAGTACTTC
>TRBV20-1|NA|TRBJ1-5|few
CSAIRGRESQPQHF
TGCAGTGCTATACGGGGGAGGGAGTCTCAGCCCCAGCATTTT
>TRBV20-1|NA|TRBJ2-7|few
CSARGWGEKGSYEQYF
TGCAGTGCTAGAGGATGGGGGGAGAAAGGTTCCTACGAGCAGTACTTC
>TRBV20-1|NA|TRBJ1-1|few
CSARDPGKNTEAFF
TGCAGTGCTAGAGATCCAGGCAAGAACACTGAAGCTTTCTTT
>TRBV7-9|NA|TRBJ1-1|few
CASTVGRLNTEAFF
TGTGCCAGCACCGTGGGGCGACTGAACACTGAAGCTTTCTTT
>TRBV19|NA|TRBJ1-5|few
CASKKRAGASYSNQPQHF
TGTGCCTCCAAAAAACGGGCAGGTGCCTCCTATAGCAATCAGCCCCAGCATTTT
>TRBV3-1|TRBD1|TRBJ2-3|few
CASSQDWDSTDAQYF
TGTGCCAGCAGCCAAGACTGGGACAGCACAGATGCGCAGTATTTT
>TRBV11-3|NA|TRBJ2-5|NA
CASSGTGGETQYF
TGTGCCAGCAGCGGTACAGGAGGAGAGACCCAGTACTTC
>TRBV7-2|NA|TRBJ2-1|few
CASSLVQRNNEQFF
TGTGCCAGCAGCTTAGTACAGCGCAACAATGAGCAGTTCTTC
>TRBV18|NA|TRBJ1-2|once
CASSPQGARGYTF
TGTGCCAGCTCACCACAGGGTGCTCGGGGCTACACCTTC
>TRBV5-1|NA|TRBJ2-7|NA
CASSLPSAEQYF
TGCGCCAGCAGCTTACCGTCTGCCGAGCAGTACTTC
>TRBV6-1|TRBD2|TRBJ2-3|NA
CASKVAGEIDTQYF
TGTGCCAGCAAGGTAGCGGGGGAAATAGATACGCAGTATTTT
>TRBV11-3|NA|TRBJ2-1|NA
CASSDPEAGRYEQFF
TGTGCCAGCAGCGACCCCGAGGCGGGGCGATATGAGCAGTTCTTC
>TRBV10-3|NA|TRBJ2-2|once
CAITKGEDTGELFF
TGTGCCATCACCAAAGGCGAGGACACCGGGGAGCTGTTTTTT